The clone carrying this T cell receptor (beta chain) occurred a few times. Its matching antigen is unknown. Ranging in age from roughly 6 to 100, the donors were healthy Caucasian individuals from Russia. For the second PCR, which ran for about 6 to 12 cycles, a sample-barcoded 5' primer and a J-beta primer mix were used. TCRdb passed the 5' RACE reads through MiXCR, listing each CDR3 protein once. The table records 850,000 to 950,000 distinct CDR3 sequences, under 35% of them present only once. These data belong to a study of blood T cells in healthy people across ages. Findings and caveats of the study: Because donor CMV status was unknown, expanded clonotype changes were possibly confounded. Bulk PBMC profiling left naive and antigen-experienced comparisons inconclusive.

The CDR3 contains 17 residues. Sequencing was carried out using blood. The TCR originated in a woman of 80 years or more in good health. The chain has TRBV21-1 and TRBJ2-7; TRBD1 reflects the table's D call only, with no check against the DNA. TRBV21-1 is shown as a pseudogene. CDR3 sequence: CASSTTPPRQDPNEQYF. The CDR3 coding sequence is TGTGCCAGCAGCACCACCCCTCCACGACAGGATCCTAACGAGCAGTACTTC.